A selection of T cell receptor beta chains follows, all from one sample in a study of human T cells and chemical hapten exposure. TCRdb called the RACE reads again in MiXCR, with one record for every CDR3 protein. The sample comprises under 300,000 distinct CDR3 sequences, about 8.6% of which are singletons, and 2.3% rests with the top ten. The source material was whole blood, sampled in connection with sensitization to the hapten diphenylcyclopropenone (DPC). The source is a woman in her thirties or forties with alopecia areata. Some clones in this sample may be carry-over from other donors' samples. CDR3s leave out the opening cysteine and the closing phenylalanine or tryptophan. Size values are once, few and many counts, or a class for expanded clones, and some rows have none.

V gene	J gene	clone size	CDR3 protein
TRBV5-1	TRBJ1-6	few	ASSGGIRSPLH
TRBV28	TRBJ2-2	few	ASTLGRSGELF
TRBV6-5	TRBJ1-2	-	ASSRQGFYGYT
TRBV5-1	TRBJ2-3	many	ASSRGLAGDTQY
TRBV6-6	TRBJ2-3	many	ASSLEQRQY
TRBV28	TRBJ2-1	many	ASSPLGASNEQF
TRBV20-1	TRBJ2-5	many	SGQGGRQETQY
TRBV4-1	TRBJ2-1	few	ASSQVPSAMSSYNEQF
TRBV28	TRBJ2-1	-	ASSPVTSHNEQF
TRBV18	TRBJ2-3	-	ASSPLLAGGADTQY
TRBV7-8	TRBJ2-1	-	ASSFLGQIYNEQF
TRBV28	TRBJ2-7	-	ASKGRSYEQY
TRBV20-1	TRBJ2-4	few	SASDRAAKNIQY
TRBV28	TRBJ1-1	-	ASKAGKMNTEAF
TRBV7-2	TRBJ2-4	few	ASSLDGAFIIQY
TRBV4-1	TRBJ2-7	-	ASSPSPLRPRDYEQY
TRBV28	TRBJ2-1	-	ASSLRAAQQF
TRBV29-1	TRBJ2-5	many	SVERQTQETQY
TRBV6-1	TRBJ2-4	-	ASSGYRGQGIQY
TRBV5-6	TRBJ2-6	few	ASSKGVSSGANVLT
TRBV3-1	TRBJ2-5	-	ASTQTRLIETQY
TRBV10-3	TRBJ2-2	-	AIQGPGELF
TRBV20-1	TRBJ1-5	few	SAKRTGTILSNQPQH
TRBV6-2/TRBV6-3	TRBJ2-1	few	ASSYSRTSGFWSDEQF
TRBV28	TRBJ1-5	-	AIRRTGPWNQPQH
TRBV28	TRBJ1-1	few	ASSLLDRNTEAF
TRBV5-1	TRBJ2-5	few	ASSLPTGVGETQY
TRBV7-3	TRBJ2-2	-	ASSLFSSANTGELF
TRBV5-1	TRBJ2-6	few	ASSPGTSSGANVLT
TRBV5-1	TRBJ2-1	few	ASTPGLAGNEQF
TRBV5-6	TRBJ2-3	many	ASSIGDTQY
TRBV27	TRBJ2-3	many	ASSLSLRADTQY
TRBV28	TRBJ1-5	-	ASSLADRIKPQH
TRBV4-1	TRBJ2-7	-	ASSQGGTSGGYEQY
TRBV30	TRBJ1-5	-	AWSRQENQPQH
TRBV28	TRBJ1-4	few	ASRGRVREKLF
TRBV20-1	TRBJ1-5	-	SATRRGGQGQPQH
TRBV7-8	TRBJ1-4	-	ASSPWDFSGKLF
TRBV12-3/TRBV12-4	TRBJ2-1	-	ASTQDRGEYNEQF
TRBV12-3/TRBV12-4	TRBJ2-7	few	ASSLTGVEQY
TRBV10-3	TRBJ2-1	-	AISGYLHNEQF
TRBV5-1	TRBJ2-1	many	ASSVGTSGSFSYNEQF
TRBV12-3/TRBV12-4	TRBJ1-1	-	ASRYDTYTEAF
TRBV28	TRBJ2-3	-	ASRRSTAHGDTQY
TRBV28	TRBJ2-1	-	ASSLGSAAGESDEQF
TRBV28	TRBJ2-3	few	ASSLRRAKGTDTQY
TRBV24-1	TRBJ2-1	once	ATSDFPGRGYNEQF
TRBV27	TRBJ1-2	few	ASARTGANYGYT
TRBV2	TRBJ2-7	-	ASSELGTAYEQY
TRBV6-5	TRBJ2-1	few	ASSRLAGGGIYNEQF
TRBV20-1	TRBJ2-7	-	SARRLAASYEQY
TRBV6-6	TRBJ2-5	many	ASSYPQETQY
TRBV9	TRBJ2-5	-	ASSVAQGGTQY